Each of the 5 T cell receptor beta chains below was sequenced from the same sample in a study of T cells after yellow fever vaccination. TCRdb reanalysed the 5' RACE reads using MiXCR and keeps one entry per CDR3 protein. The sample has over 110,000 distinct CDR3 sequences, 7.7% seen once. Source: CD4+ T cells sorted from PBMCs, taken 5 days after the yellow fever booster vaccination. Receptors were obtained from a man aged 25-45 years who received the YFV17D yellow fever vaccine.

The chain links TRBV5-4 to TRBJ2-3; 7 nucleotides align to TRBD1. The length of the CDR3 is 16 residues. The germline gives CDR1 SGHNT, CDR2 YYREEE (reference sequence). Unmatched junction bases numbered 12, after V lost 5 bases and J lost 3 bases. In nucleotides, the CDR3 is TGTGCCAGCAGTAAAGGGACAGCTTTCCCTACAGATACGCAGTATTTT. Translating gives CASSKGTAFPTDTQYF.

This chain links TRBV20-1 with TRBJ2-6; 7 bases match TRBD1. The germline V gene has CDR1 DFQATT and CDR2 SNEGSKA (reference sequence). The CDR3 is 15 residues long. J gave up 4 bases and V 6 bases, and 9 bases lay outside the gene matches. This chain's CDR3 is CSAPDRQSGANVLTF. The DNA for the CDR3 is TGCAGTGCCCCGGACAGGCAGTCCGGGGCCAACGTCCTGACTTTC.

The chain has TRBV3-1 and TRBJ2-5, with 9 bases identical to TRBD2. V lost 8 bases and J lost 4; bases outside the gene matches: 20. Germline V CDR1 and CDR2: LGHDT, YNNKEL (reference sequence). The CDR3 is made up of 18 amino acids. The CDR3 sequence: CASCLYVVDSGRAETQYF. For the CDR3, the DNA is TGTGCCAGCTGTTTATATGTGGTGGATAGCGGGAGAGCAGAGACCCAGTACTTC.

The chain combines TRBV20-1 with TRBJ1-5; D unresolved. The CDR3 spans 14 residues. V lost 0 bases to trimming and J lost 1 base, with 7 bases between them. CDR1 is DFQATT and CDR2 is SNEGSKA in the germline V gene (reference sequence). Here the CDR3 DNA reads TGCAGTGCTAGAGAACCGGACAGCAATCAGCCCCAGCATTTT. It codes for CSAREPDSNQPQHF.

This clonotype showed up many times. V gene TRBV7-2 combines with J gene TRBJ1-2, with 7 bases aligning to TRBD1. Trimming cost V 1 base and J 0 bases; bases outside gene matches: 5. The CDR3 covers 16 residues. Germline loops: CDR1 SGHTA, CDR2 FQGNSA. CDR3 bases: TGTGCCAGCAGCTTAGGGGGACAGTTCGCTAACTATGGCTACACCTTC. Translation gives CASSLGGQFANYGYTF. Drawing the rest from reference TRBV7-2 and TRBJ1-2, the complete variable domain is GAGVSQSPSNKVTEKGKDVELRCDPISGHTALYWYRQSLGQGLEFLIYFQGNSAPDKSGLPSDRFSAERTGGSVSTLTIQRTQQEDSAVYLCASSLGGQFANYGYTFGSGTRLTVV.